What follows is one TCR beta chain and its context. Its antigen specificity is not known. No quality values exist for individual bases; no much larger clone is one base distant. The germline V gene (reference sequence) specifies SGHNT as CDR1 and YYREEE as CDR2. V and J are trimmed by 0 bases and 2 bases, and the gene matches miss 3 bases of the junction. The CDR3 holds 16 amino acids from the cysteine to the phenylalanine. The kept DNA is CDR3 alone, 48 bases in frame from the first base. These data come from a study of blood T cell repertoires in COVID-19 (dated by TCRdb to the early 2020s). Some background on the complete study: Samples covering the acute and convalescent phases of COVID-19 were provided by collaborators in the United States, Italy and Spain. The prospective study material was composed of cDNA or gDNA derived from T cells, B-cell-depleted T cells, or PBMCs. Subjects who had been exposed to COVID-19, were actively infected with it, or had recovered from it provided the deeply sampled blood TCRbeta repertoires that made up the dataset. The repertoires were made available in a free public database intended to serve as a resource for research on the immune response to SARS-CoV-2. The samples were drawn from two sources: the first 160 participants of the ongoing ImmuneRACE study, and 950 to 1,500 subjects contributed by 6 global collaborators. A de-identified subject ID, COVID-19 status, age in years and sex were almost always included in the sample metadata. Where available, HLA class I and class II types were taken from metadata supplied by the sample provider and were not determined by assay-based typing. The paper as a whole reports these results and caveats: The quantity of clinical and demographic metadata differed by source and by participant and was supplied without curation.

Whole blood was collected in K2EDTA tubes by collaborating institutions according to the institutions' own protocols. For TCRbeta analysis, collaborators shipped samples in one of three forms: frozen whole blood, isolated PBMCs, or DNA extracted from either of those sample types. TCRbeta CDR3 regions were amplified from genomic DNA by means of the immunoSEQ Assay, a bias-controlled multiplex PCR. Regarding the original processing steps: The number of nucleated cells in each sample was estimated from the amplification of reference gene primers within the assay. Sequence reads were collapsed and filtered to measure the absolute abundance of every unique TCRbeta CDR3 rearrangement. For each sample, productive Simpson clonality was calculated by taking the square root of Simpson's diversity index across productive rearrangements. TCRdb took over this immuneACCESS table, retaining in-frame rearrangements with V and J assigned. Such tables are incomplete; in checked studies, under half of the missing clones stem from an unresolved V gene, and the remainder is unexplained. V and J calls and clone size are copied from that table; D and trimming were computed from the DNA. The sample has some 160,000 clones on record, about 80% of them singletons. The ten largest clones represent about 6.5% of the sample.

This TCR was recovered from a man in his sixties or seventies with active or convalescent COVID-19. The chain is encoded by TRBV5-4 joined to TRBJ2-3; the central 10 bases match TRBD2. Sequencing was done on a sample of peripheral blood. The CDR3 reads CASSLVSGRDTDTQYF. The DNA sequence is TGTGCCAGCAGCTTGGTGAGCGGGAGGGACACAGATACGCAGTATTTT.